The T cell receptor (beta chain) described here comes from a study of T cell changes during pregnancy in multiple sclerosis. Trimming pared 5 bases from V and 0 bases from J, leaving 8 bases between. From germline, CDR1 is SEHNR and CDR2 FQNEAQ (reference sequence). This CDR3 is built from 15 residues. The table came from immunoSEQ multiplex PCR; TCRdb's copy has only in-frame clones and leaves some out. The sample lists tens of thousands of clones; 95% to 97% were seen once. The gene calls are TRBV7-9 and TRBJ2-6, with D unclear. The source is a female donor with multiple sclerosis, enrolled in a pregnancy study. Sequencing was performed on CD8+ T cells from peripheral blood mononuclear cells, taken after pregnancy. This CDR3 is CASSPHSSGANVLTF. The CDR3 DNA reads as TGTGCCAGCAGCCCCCATAGCTCTGGGGCCAACGTCCTGACTTTC.